This is a list of T cell receptor beta chains from one sample in a study of blood T cell repertoires in COVID-19. Profiling relied on immunoSEQ multiplex PCR, and the TCRdb table lists in-frame clones only, not all of them. The top ten hold around 2.5% of the sample, which has under 350,000 clones, about 92% seen once. Sequenced input: PBMCs or T cells enriched from blood (not recorded which). The receptors stem from a man between 60 and 70 years old who had recovered from COVID-19. Each CDR3 is given with its conserved first and last residue. The order of the fields is V gene, D gene, J gene, clone size, CDR3 DNA, CDR3 protein. A D gene is named only where the DNA matches it firmly. Only some rows state a clone size, as once, few, many or a class for expanded clones.

v_gene: TRBV20-1; d_gene: -; j_gene: TRBJ2-1; abundance: -; CDR3nt: TGCAGTGCTATCGAGGATGAGCAGTTCTTC; CDR3aa: CSAIEDEQFF
v_gene: TRBV5-4; d_gene: -; j_gene: TRBJ2-5; abundance: -; CDR3nt: TGTGCCAGCAGGCGCGGGCAGGGGCAAGAGACCCAGTACTTC; CDR3aa: CASRRGQGQETQYF
v_gene: TRBV20-1; d_gene: -; j_gene: TRBJ1-2; abundance: -; CDR3nt: TGCAGTGCTAGTGCGGGGACTAACTATGGCTACACCTTC; CDR3aa: CSASAGTNYGYTF
v_gene: TRBV25-1; d_gene: -; j_gene: TRBJ1-1; abundance: -; CDR3nt: TGTGCCAGCAGTGGGGCCCCGGAGGACACTGAAGCTTTCTTT; CDR3aa: CASSGAPEDTEAFF
v_gene: TRBV10-2; d_gene: TRBD1; j_gene: TRBJ2-1; abundance: -; CDR3nt: TGCGCCAGCAGTGATGGGACAGGGGCCTCCTACAATGAGCAGTTCTTC; CDR3aa: CASSDGTGASYNEQFF
v_gene: TRBV7-2; d_gene: -; j_gene: TRBJ1-2; abundance: once; CDR3nt: TGTGCCAGCTACGGTCTTGGGGCGGGGGACCCTGGCTACACCTTC; CDR3aa: CASYGLGAGDPGYTF
v_gene: TRBV2; d_gene: -; j_gene: TRBJ1-3; abundance: -; CDR3nt: TGTGCCAGCAGTTCCCAGGGGCGGGCTGGAAACACCATATATTTT; CDR3aa: CASSSQGRAGNTIYF
v_gene: TRBV9; d_gene: TRBD2; j_gene: TRBJ2-2; abundance: -; CDR3nt: TGTGCCAGCAGCGCAAGACTAGCGGGGAACACCGGGGAGCTGTTTTTT; CDR3aa: CASSARLAGNTGELFF
v_gene: TRBV5-5; d_gene: TRBD2; j_gene: TRBJ2-5; abundance: once; CDR3nt: TGTGCCAGCAGCTTGGCGGGTGGCGGGGGAGGCGGAGAGACCCAGTACTTC; CDR3aa: CASSLAGGGGGGETQYF
v_gene: TRBV6-4; d_gene: TRBD2; j_gene: TRBJ2-1; abundance: -; CDR3nt: TGTGCCAGCAGTGCCAGGACTAGCGGGCTTCGGGATGAGCAGTTCTTC; CDR3aa: CASSARTSGLRDEQFF
v_gene: TRBV18; d_gene: TRBD1; j_gene: TRBJ2-7; abundance: -; CDR3nt: TGTGCCAGCTCACAGACAGGGGGGCACGAGCAGTACTTC; CDR3aa: CASSQTGGHEQYF
v_gene: TRBV4-1; d_gene: TRBD1; j_gene: TRBJ1-2; abundance: -; CDR3nt: TGCGCCAGCAGCCAAGATGGCAGGGGGTTTAGCGGTGACGGCTACACCTTC; CDR3aa: CASSQDGRGFSGDGYTF
v_gene: TRBV6-5; d_gene: TRBD1; j_gene: TRBJ2-7; abundance: once; CDR3nt: TGTGCCAGCACCCGACTCCCTAAAGGGGGCGACGAGCAGTACTTC; CDR3aa: CASTRLPKGGDEQYF
v_gene: TRBV6-2/TRBV6-3; d_gene: TRBD1; j_gene: TRBJ2-7; abundance: -; CDR3nt: TGTGCCAGCAGTTCCAGTGACAGGGCTTTCCCCTACGAGCAGTACTTC; CDR3aa: CASSSSDRAFPYEQYF
v_gene: TRBV11-2; d_gene: -; j_gene: TRBJ1-5; abundance: -; CDR3nt: TGTGCCAGCAGCTTAGGGTTGGGCCAGCCCCAGCATTTT; CDR3aa: CASSLGLGQPQHF
v_gene: TRBV20-1; d_gene: -; j_gene: TRBJ1-4; abundance: -; CDR3nt: TGCAGTGCCGAGAGAGAGGAAAAACTGTTTTTT; CDR3aa: CSAEREEKLFF
v_gene: TRBV19; d_gene: -; j_gene: TRBJ1-6; abundance: -; CDR3nt: TGTGCCAGCGCCCCGGCCCCAGGTATTTCACCCCTCCACTTT; CDR3aa: CASAPAPGISPLHF
v_gene: TRBV6-5; d_gene: -; j_gene: TRBJ1-1; abundance: -; CDR3nt: TGTGCCAGCAGTCTACTACAGGGATCTGAAGCTTTCTTT; CDR3aa: CASSLLQGSEAFF
v_gene: TRBV5-1; d_gene: TRBD1; j_gene: TRBJ2-7; abundance: -; CDR3nt: TGCGCCAGCAGCTGGACAGGGAGCTCCTACGAGCAGTACTTC; CDR3aa: CASSWTGSSYEQYF
v_gene: TRBV9; d_gene: -; j_gene: TRBJ1-1; abundance: once; CDR3nt: TGTGCCAGCAGCCAACGTCTAGGGAGCACTGAAGCTTTCTTT; CDR3aa: CASSQRLGSTEAFF
v_gene: TRBV18; d_gene: -; j_gene: TRBJ1-2; abundance: -; CDR3nt: TGTGCCAGCTCACCGCAACCTGGGTTGGAGGGCTACACCTTC; CDR3aa: CASSPQPGLEGYTF
v_gene: TRBV6-4; d_gene: TRBD1; j_gene: TRBJ1-5; abundance: -; CDR3nt: TGTGCCAGCAGTGACTCCTTACCGCAGGGGGCGAGCAATCAGCCCCAGCATTTT; CDR3aa: CASSDSLPQGASNQPQHF
v_gene: TRBV19; d_gene: TRBD1; j_gene: TRBJ1-5; abundance: -; CDR3nt: TGTGCCAGTAGTATGGGACAGGCGAATCAGCCCCAGCATTTT; CDR3aa: CASSMGQANQPQHF
v_gene: TRBV6-2/TRBV6-3; d_gene: TRBD1; j_gene: TRBJ1-2; abundance: -; CDR3nt: TGTGCCAGCAGTTCCCCCGGGACAGGGGAACTCGGCACCTTC; CDR3aa: CASSSPGTGELGTF
v_gene: TRBV9; d_gene: TRBD1; j_gene: TRBJ2-7; abundance: -; CDR3nt: TGTGCCAGCAGCCCGACAGGGGTCGAGCAGTACTTC; CDR3aa: CASSPTGVEQYF
v_gene: TRBV27; d_gene: TRBD1; j_gene: TRBJ1-2; abundance: -; CDR3nt: TGTGCCAGCAGCCCCGGGACAGGGGTCGGGGGCTACACCTTC; CDR3aa: CASSPGTGVGGYTF
v_gene: TRBV5-4; d_gene: TRBD1; j_gene: TRBJ1-2; abundance: -; CDR3nt: TGTGCCAGCAGCTTGGCCAGGGGGGCTGGCTATGGCTACACCTTC; CDR3aa: CASSLARGAGYGYTF
v_gene: TRBV6-5; d_gene: TRBD2; j_gene: TRBJ2-2; abundance: once; CDR3nt: TGTGCCAGCAGTTACGGGGGAGGGCCGTCCGGGGAGCTGTTTTTT; CDR3aa: CASSYGGGPSGELFF
v_gene: TRBV6-1; d_gene: -; j_gene: TRBJ1-5; abundance: -; CDR3nt: TGTGCCAGCAGTGAAAGTAACAAGCAGCCCCAGCATTTT; CDR3aa: CASSESNKQPQHF
v_gene: TRBV7-2; d_gene: -; j_gene: TRBJ1-2; abundance: -; CDR3nt: TGTGCCAGCAGCTTAGAGGACTCTAACTATGGCTACACCTTC; CDR3aa: CASSLEDSNYGYTF
v_gene: TRBV2; d_gene: TRBD2; j_gene: TRBJ2-3; abundance: -; CDR3nt: TGTGCCAGCAGGGAAAGACTAGCGGGGATCACAGATACGCAGTATTTT; CDR3aa: CASRERLAGITDTQYF
v_gene: TRBV30; d_gene: -; j_gene: TRBJ2-6; abundance: -; CDR3nt: TGTGCCTGGAGACAGCCCTCTGGGGCCAACGTCCTGACTTTC; CDR3aa: CAWRQPSGANVLTF
v_gene: TRBV5-1; d_gene: -; j_gene: TRBJ2-2; abundance: -; CDR3nt: TGCGCCAGCAGTCTTGGAGCGAACACCGGGGAGCTGTTTTTT; CDR3aa: CASSLGANTGELFF
v_gene: TRBV4-1; d_gene: TRBD2; j_gene: TRBJ2-3; abundance: -; CDR3nt: TGCGCCAGCAGCCAATCGGCTACTAGCGGGGGGGCGAAAGATACGCAGTATTTT; CDR3aa: CASSQSATSGGAKDTQYF
v_gene: TRBV18; d_gene: -; j_gene: TRBJ1-1; abundance: -; CDR3nt: TGTGCCAGCTCAGCGCAGGACACTGAAGCTTTCTTT; CDR3aa: CASSAQDTEAFF
v_gene: TRBV24-1; d_gene: -; j_gene: TRBJ2-1; abundance: -; CDR3nt: TGTGCCACCGGGGCAGGGAATGAGCAGTTCTTC; CDR3aa: CATGAGNEQFF
v_gene: TRBV5-1; d_gene: -; j_gene: TRBJ1-1; abundance: -; CDR3nt: TGCGCCAGCAGCTCAAACGTCCGGAGCCCTGAAGCTTTCTTT; CDR3aa: CASSSNVRSPEAFF
v_gene: TRBV7-6; d_gene: -; j_gene: TRBJ1-5; abundance: -; CDR3nt: TGTGCCAGCAGCGCCACCGGGACAAACAATCAGCCCCAGCATTTT; CDR3aa: CASSATGTNNQPQHF
v_gene: TRBV6-5; d_gene: TRBD1; j_gene: TRBJ1-2; abundance: -; CDR3nt: TGTGCCAGCAGTTACGGCAGGGGGAGCTATGGCTACACCTTC; CDR3aa: CASSYGRGSYGYTF
v_gene: TRBV5-1; d_gene: TRBD2; j_gene: TRBJ2-7; abundance: -; CDR3nt: TGCGCCAGCAGCTCCGGAAGCGGGAGAGGGACCTACGAGCAGTACTTC; CDR3aa: CASSSGSGRGTYEQYF
v_gene: TRBV2; d_gene: -; j_gene: TRBJ2-2; abundance: -; CDR3nt: TGTGCCAGCAGGCAGGGTGGCACCGGGGAGCTGTTTTTT; CDR3aa: CASRQGGTGELFF
v_gene: TRBV2; d_gene: -; j_gene: TRBJ1-5; abundance: -; CDR3nt: TGTGCCAGCAGTGACCAGATCAATCAGCCCCAGCATTTT; CDR3aa: CASSDQINQPQHF
v_gene: TRBV18; d_gene: -; j_gene: TRBJ1-1; abundance: -; CDR3nt: TGTGCCAGCTCACCATCGTTGAACACTGAAGCTTTCTTT; CDR3aa: CASSPSLNTEAFF
v_gene: TRBV30; d_gene: -; j_gene: TRBJ1-4; abundance: -; CDR3nt: TGTGCCTGGAGTGATGGAGCTAATGAAAAACTGTTTTTT; CDR3aa: CAWSDGANEKLFF
v_gene: TRBV3-1/TRBV3-2; d_gene: TRBD1; j_gene: TRBJ1-2; abundance: -; CDR3nt: TGTGCCAGCTACAGGGGCTCCTATGGCTACACCTTC; CDR3aa: CASYRGSYGYTF